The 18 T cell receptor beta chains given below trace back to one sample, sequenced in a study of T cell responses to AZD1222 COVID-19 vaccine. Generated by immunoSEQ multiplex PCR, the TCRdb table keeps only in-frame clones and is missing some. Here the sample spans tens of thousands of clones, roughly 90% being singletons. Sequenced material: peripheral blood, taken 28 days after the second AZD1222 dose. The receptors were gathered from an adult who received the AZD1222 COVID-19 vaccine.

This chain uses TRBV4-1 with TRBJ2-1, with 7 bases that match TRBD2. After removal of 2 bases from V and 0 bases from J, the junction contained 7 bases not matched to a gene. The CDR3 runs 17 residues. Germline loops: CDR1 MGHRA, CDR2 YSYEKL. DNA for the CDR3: TGCGCCAGCAGCCAAATAGCGGGCAGGCTCTCCTACAATGAGCAGTTCTTC. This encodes CASSQIAGRLSYNEQFF.

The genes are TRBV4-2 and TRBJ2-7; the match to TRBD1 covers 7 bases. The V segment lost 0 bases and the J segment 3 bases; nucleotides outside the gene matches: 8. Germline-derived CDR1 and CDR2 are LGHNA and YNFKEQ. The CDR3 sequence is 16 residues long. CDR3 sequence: CASSQDGTGAFYEQYF. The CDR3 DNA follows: TGTGCCAGCAGCCAAGATGGTACAGGGGCCTTCTACGAGCAGTACTTC.

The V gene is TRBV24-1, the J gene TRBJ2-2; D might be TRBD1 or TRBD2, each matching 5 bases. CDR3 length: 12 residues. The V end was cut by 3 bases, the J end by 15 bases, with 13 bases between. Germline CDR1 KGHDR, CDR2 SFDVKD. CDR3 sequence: CATSDPGARMFF. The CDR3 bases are TGTGCCACCAGTGATCCCGGGGCCAGGATGTTTTTT.

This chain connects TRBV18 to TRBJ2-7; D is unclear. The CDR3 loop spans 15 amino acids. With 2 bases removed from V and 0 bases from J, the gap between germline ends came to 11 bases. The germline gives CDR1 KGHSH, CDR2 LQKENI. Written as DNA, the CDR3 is TGTGCCAGCTCACCAACTGGAGACAACTCCTACGAGCAGTACTTC. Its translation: CASSPTGDNSYEQYF.

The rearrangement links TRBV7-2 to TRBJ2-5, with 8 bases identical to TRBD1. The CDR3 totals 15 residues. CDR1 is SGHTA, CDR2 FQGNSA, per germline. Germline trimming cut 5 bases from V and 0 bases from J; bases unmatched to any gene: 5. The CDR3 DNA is TGTGCCAGCAGCCTAGGACAGGGATACCAAGAGACCCAGTACTTC. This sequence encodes CASSLGQGYQETQYF.

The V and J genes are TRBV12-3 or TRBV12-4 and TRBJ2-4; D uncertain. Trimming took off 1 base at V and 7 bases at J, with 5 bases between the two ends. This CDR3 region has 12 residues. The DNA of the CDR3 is TGTGCCAGCAGTTTAGGTGGGAACATTCAGTACTTC. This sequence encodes CASSLGGNIQYF.

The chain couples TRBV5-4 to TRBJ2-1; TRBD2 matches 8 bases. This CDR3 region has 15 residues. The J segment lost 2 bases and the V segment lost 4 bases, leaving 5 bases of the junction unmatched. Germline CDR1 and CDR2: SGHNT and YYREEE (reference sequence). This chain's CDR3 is CASSLKRETYNEQFF. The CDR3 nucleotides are TGTGCCAGCAGCCTTAAGCGGGAGACCTACAATGAGCAGTTCTTC.

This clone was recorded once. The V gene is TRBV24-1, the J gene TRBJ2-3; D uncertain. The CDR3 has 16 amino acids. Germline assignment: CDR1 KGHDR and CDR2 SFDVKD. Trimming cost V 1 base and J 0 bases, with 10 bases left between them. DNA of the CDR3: TGTGCCACCAGTGATTTTGGCAGGTCTAGCACAGATACGCAGTATTTT. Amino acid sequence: CATSDFGRSSTDTQYF.

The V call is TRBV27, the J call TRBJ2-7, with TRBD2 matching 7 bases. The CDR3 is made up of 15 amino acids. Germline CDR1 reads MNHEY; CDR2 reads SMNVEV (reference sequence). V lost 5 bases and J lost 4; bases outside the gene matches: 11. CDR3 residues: CASSLTRAGAYEQYF. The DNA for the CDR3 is TGTGCCAGCAGTCTAACCCGGGCGGGAGCTTACGAGCAGTACTTC.

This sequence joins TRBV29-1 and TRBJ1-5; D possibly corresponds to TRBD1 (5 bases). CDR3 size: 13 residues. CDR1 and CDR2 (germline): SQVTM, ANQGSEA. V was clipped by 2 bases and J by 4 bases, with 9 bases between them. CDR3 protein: CSVEQGENQPQHF. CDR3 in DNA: TGCAGCGTTGAACAGGGCGAGAATCAGCCCCAGCATTTT.

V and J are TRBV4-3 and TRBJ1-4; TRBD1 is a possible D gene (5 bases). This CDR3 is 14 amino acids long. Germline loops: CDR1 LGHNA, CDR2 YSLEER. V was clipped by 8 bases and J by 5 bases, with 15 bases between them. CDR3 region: CASSRGGGNEKLFF. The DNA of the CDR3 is TGCGCCAGCTCTAGAGGCGGGGGGAATGAAAAACTGTTTTTT.

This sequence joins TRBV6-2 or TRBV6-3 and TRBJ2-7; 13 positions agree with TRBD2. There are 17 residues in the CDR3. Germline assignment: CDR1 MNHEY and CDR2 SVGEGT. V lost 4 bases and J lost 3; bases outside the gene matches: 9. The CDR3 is CASSSATSGRDNYEQYF. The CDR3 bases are TGTGCCAGCAGTTCCGCTACTAGCGGGAGGGACAACTACGAGCAGTACTTC.

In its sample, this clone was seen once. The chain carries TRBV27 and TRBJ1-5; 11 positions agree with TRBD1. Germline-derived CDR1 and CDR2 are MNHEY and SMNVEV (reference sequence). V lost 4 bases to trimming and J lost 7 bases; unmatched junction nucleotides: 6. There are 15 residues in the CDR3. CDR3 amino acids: CASSSGQGVGQPQHF. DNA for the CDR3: TGTGCCAGCAGTTCGGGACAGGGGGTAGGGCAGCCCCAGCATTTT.

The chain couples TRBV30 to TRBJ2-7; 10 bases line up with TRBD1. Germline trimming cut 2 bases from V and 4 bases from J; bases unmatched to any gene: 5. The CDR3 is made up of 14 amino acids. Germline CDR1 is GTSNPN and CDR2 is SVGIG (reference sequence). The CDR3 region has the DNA TGTGCCTGGAGTCCGGACAGGGGGATATACGAGCAGTACTTC. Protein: CAWSPDRGIYEQYF.

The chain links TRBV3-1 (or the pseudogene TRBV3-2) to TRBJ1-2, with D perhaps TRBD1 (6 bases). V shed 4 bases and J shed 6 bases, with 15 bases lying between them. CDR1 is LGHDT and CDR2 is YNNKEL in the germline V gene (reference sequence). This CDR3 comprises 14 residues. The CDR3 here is CASSRWGRGDGYTF. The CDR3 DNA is TGTGCCAGCAGCCGATGGGGGAGGGGGGATGGCTACACCTTC.

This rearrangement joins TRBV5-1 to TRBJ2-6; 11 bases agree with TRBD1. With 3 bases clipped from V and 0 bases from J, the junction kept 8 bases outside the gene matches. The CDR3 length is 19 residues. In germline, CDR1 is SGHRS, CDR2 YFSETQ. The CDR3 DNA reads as TGCGCCAGCAGCTCGCAAGGGACAGGGGGGAACTCTGGGGCCAACGTCCTGACTTTC. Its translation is CASSSQGTGGNSGANVLTF.

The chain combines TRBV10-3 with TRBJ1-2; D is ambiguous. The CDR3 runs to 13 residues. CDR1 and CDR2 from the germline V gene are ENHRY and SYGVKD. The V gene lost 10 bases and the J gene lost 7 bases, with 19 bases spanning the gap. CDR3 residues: CATQSSSPSGYTF. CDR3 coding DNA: TGTGCCACCCAGAGTAGTAGTCCCTCTGGCTACACCTTC.

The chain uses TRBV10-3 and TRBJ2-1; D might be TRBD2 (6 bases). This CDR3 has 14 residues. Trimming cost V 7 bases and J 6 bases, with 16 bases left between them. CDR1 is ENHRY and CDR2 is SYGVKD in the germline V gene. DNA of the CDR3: TGTGCCATCAAGGGAGGCCTAGACTCCAATGAGCAGTTCTTC. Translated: CAIKGGLDSNEQFF.